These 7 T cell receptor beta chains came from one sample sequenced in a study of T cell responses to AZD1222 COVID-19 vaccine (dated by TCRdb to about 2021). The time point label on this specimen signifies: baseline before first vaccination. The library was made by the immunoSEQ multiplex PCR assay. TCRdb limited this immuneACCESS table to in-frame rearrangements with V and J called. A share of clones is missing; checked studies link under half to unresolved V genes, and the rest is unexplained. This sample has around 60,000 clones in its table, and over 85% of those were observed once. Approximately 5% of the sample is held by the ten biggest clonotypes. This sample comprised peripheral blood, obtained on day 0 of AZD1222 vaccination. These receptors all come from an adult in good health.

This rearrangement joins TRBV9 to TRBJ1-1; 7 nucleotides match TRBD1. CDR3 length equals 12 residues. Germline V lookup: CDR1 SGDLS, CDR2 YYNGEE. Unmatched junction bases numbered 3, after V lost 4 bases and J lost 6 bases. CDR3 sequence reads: CASSPQGPEAFF. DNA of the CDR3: TGTGCCAGCAGCCCACAGGGGCCTGAAGCTTTCTTT.

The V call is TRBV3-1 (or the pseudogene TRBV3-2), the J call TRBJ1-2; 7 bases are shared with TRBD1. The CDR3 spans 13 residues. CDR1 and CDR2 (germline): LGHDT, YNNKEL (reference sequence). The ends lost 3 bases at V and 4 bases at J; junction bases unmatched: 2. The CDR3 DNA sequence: TGTGCCAGCAGCCAGGGACAGTCCTATGGCTACACCTTC. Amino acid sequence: CASSQGQSYGYTF.

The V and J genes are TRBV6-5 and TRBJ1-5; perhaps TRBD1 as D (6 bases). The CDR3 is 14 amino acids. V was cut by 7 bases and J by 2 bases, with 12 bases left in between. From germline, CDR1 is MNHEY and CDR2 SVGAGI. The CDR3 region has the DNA TGTGCCAGCAACCTGGACAGCCGCAATCAGCCCCAGCATTTT. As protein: CASNLDSRNQPQHF.

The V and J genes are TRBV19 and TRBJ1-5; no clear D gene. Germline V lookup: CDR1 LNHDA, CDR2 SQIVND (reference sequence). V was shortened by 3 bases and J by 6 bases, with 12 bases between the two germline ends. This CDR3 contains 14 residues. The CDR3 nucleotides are TGTGCCAGTAGTATTGTCGGGGAGGGTCAGCCCCAGCATTTT. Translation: CASSIVGEGQPQHF.

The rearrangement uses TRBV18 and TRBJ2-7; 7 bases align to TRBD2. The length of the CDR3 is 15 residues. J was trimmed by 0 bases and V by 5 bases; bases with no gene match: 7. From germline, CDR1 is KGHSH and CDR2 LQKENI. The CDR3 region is CASSALGTTSYEQYF. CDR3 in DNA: TGTGCCAGCTCAGCCCTTGGGACTACCTCCTACGAGCAGTACTTC.

This CDR3 is CASTRVLSGDYNEQFF. The CDR3 coding sequence is TGTGCCAGCACCCGGGTGTTGAGCGGGGACTACAATGAGCAGTTCTTC. The chain uses TRBV7-9 and TRBJ2-1; TRBD2 matches at 7 bases. The CDR3 is 16 residues long. Germline CDR1 reads SEHNR; CDR2 reads FQNEAQ (reference sequence). The trim removed 7 bases at V and 3 bases at J, leaving 12 bases unmatched.

CDR3: CASSYSGQEDSPLHF. Written as DNA, the CDR3 is TGTGCCAGCAGTTACTCGGGACAGGAAGATTCACCCCTCCACTTT. This rearrangement joins TRBV6-5 to TRBJ1-6; 8 bases fit TRBD1. Per the germline V gene, CDR1 is MNHEY and CDR2 is SVGAGI. The CDR3 sequence is 15 residues long. After removal of 0 bases from V and 8 bases from J, the junction contained 3 bases not matched to a gene.